The next 16 T cell receptor beta chains were all read from a single sample in a study of T cell responses to AZD1222 COVID-19 vaccine. Profiling relied on immunoSEQ multiplex PCR, and the TCRdb table lists in-frame clones only, not all of them. Of some 120,000 clones in the sample, about 90% are singletons; the top ten hold approximately 19%. Material: peripheral blood, obtained on day 0 of MenACWY control vaccination. These TCRs come from an adult in good health.

This clone has just one count. CDR3: CASSRPGPSPSGDTKLFF. The CDR3 DNA reads as TGTGCCAGCAGCAGACCGGGACCATCGCCCAGTGGGGACACCAAACTGTTTTTT. The rearrangement joins TRBV11-2 to TRBJ1-4, with TRBD1 as a possible D gene (6 bases). V was pared by 5 bases and J by 11 bases, with 30 bases between. The CDR3 contains 18 residues. CDR1 is SGHAT and CDR2 is FQNNGV in the germline V gene. The full variable domain, completed using reference TRBV11-2 and TRBJ1-4, is EAGVAQSPRYKIIEKRQSVAFWCNPISGHATLYWYQQILGQGPKLLIQFQNNGVVDDSQLPKDRFSAERLKGVDSTLKIQPAKLEDSAVYLCASSRPGPSPSGDTKLFFGSGTQLSVL.

The chain uses TRBV7-2 and TRBJ2-7; 9 positions agree with TRBD2. Germline CDR1 SGHTA, CDR2 FQGNSA. This CDR3 has 14 residues. With 5 bases clipped from V and 4 bases from J, the junction kept 6 bases outside the gene matches. The CDR3, as DNA: TGTGCCAGCAGCCCGGCGCTAGCGGGATACGAGCAGTACTTC. Translating gives CASSPALAGYEQYF.

This clone was seen just once. The rearrangement joins TRBV21-1 to TRBJ2-7; whether TRBD2, the table's D call, matches the DNA was not checked. TRBV21-1 counts as a pseudogene. The CDR3 loop spans 14 amino acids. CDR3 sequence reads: CASSKWESLYEQYF. The CDR3 region has the DNA TGTGCCAGCAGCAAATGGGAGTCCCTCTACGAGCAGTACTTC.

The J gene is TRBJ2-7, the V gene TRBV18, with D possibly TRBD2 on 5 matching bases. The CDR3 has 14 amino acids. The V gene's germline CDR1 is KGHSH and CDR2 LQKENI. V lost 4 bases, J lost 1 base, and 11 bases lay in between. DNA for the CDR3: TGTGCCAGCTCACTAGCGCTCCTATCCTACGAGCAGTACTTC. This codes for CASSLALLSYEQYF.

This rearrangement joins TRBV7-9 to TRBJ2-7, with 7 bases aligning to TRBD1. There are 14 residues in the CDR3. The ends lost 1 base at V and 5 bases at J; junction bases unmatched: 5. CDR1 is SEHNR, CDR2 FQNEAQ, per germline (reference sequence). CDR3 nucleotide sequence: TGTGCCAGCAGCTTAGAGGGACAGCTCAACGAGCAGTACTTC. This gives the protein CASSLEGQLNEQYF. Using reference TRBV7-9 and TRBJ2-7 for the parts outside the CDR3, the full variable domain is DTGVSQNPRHKITKRGQNVTFRCDPISEHNRLYWYRQTLGQGPEFLTYFQNEAQLEKSRLLSDRFSAERPKGSFSTLEIQRTEQGDSAMYLCASSLEGQLNEQYFGPGTRLTVT.

A few counts support this clone. The chain combines TRBV19 with TRBJ1-4, with TRBD1 as a possible D gene (6 bases). This CDR3 region has 14 residues. V was pared by 5 bases and J by 8 bases, with 15 bases between. The germline V gene has CDR1 LNHDA and CDR2 SQIVND (reference sequence). CDR3 residues: CASSPLGAREKLFF. CDR3 DNA: TGTGCCAGTAGTCCTCTGGGGGCACGGGAAAAACTGTTTTTT.

The V gene is TRBV5-1, the J gene TRBJ1-4; TRBD1 is a possible D gene (5 bases). Germline V CDR1 and CDR2: SGHRS, YFSETQ. V lost 2 bases and J 3 bases, leaving 8 bases between the germline ends. This CDR3 contains 14 residues. CDR3 loop: CASSFRDPNEKLFF. CDR3 nucleotide sequence: TGCGCCAGCAGCTTCAGGGACCCTAATGAAAAACTGTTTTTT.

The rearrangement links TRBV5-6 to TRBJ2-3; D is undetermined. The germline V gene has CDR1 SGHDT and CDR2 YYEEEE. The CDR3 has 13 amino acids. The germline V and J ends were trimmed by 2 bases and 5 bases, with 9 bases remaining between them. CDR3 amino acids: CASSFPLEDTQYF. The CDR3 bases are TGTGCCAGCAGCTTCCCCCTTGAAGATACGCAGTATTTT.

The genes are TRBV4-2 and TRBJ2-1; D remains ambiguous. Germline lookup yields CDR1 LGHNA and CDR2 YNFKEQ. Trimming stripped 4 bases from V and 8 bases from J, with 21 bases between. The CDR3 is 16 residues long. This CDR3 reads CASSRGIGPLGDEQFF. The CDR3 DNA reads TGTGCCAGCAGCCGCGGTATCGGGCCATTAGGAGATGAGCAGTTCTTC.

This chain joins TRBV12-3 or TRBV12-4 and TRBJ2-7, with D perhaps TRBD1 or TRBD2 (5 bases each). The CDR3 has 13 residues. Trimming left V 4 bases short and J 4 bases short, with 11 bases between. The CDR3 is CASSSGALYEQYF. CDR3 nucleotide sequence: TGTGCCAGCAGTTCCGGGGCCTTGTACGAGCAGTACTTC.

This chain uses TRBV5-1 with TRBJ2-1; D gene ambiguous. Trimming pared 0 bases from V and 0 bases from J, leaving 10 bases between. Germline CDR1 and CDR2: SGHRS and YFSETQ. CDR3 size: 16 residues. Here the CDR3 DNA reads TGCGCCAGCAGCTTGGCTGGCTCCAGCTCCTACAATGAGCAGTTCTTC. Translated, it gives CASSLAGSSSYNEQFF.

This chain joins TRBV29-1 and TRBJ2-7, with 10 bases that match TRBD2. The germline V gene encodes CDR1 SQVTM and CDR2 ANQGSEA. CDR3 length: 15 residues. V lost 4 bases and J lost 4; bases outside the gene matches: 10. In nucleotides, the CDR3 is TGCAGCGTTGTTATGATAGCGGGAGGCAGATACGAGCAGTACTTC. It is translated as CSVVMIAGGRYEQYF.

The rearrangement uses TRBV28 and TRBJ1-6; D is possibly TRBD1 (6 bases). Trimming shortened V by 5 bases and J by 9 bases, and 14 bases separated the two germline ends. This CDR3 is built from 14 residues. Germline CDR1 is MDHEN and CDR2 is SYDVKM. In nucleotides, the CDR3 is TGTGCCAGCAGTCCACCACACAGGGCTTCACCCCTCCACTTT. Its translation is CASSPPHRASPLHF.

V is TRBV7-9 and J is TRBJ2-5; the D call may be TRBD1 or TRBD2 (5 bases each). The germline V gene has CDR1 SEHNR and CDR2 FQNEAQ (reference sequence). Trimming left V 1 base short and J 5 bases short, with 11 bases between. This CDR3 is built from 14 residues. The CDR3 coding sequence is TGTGCCAGCAGCTTAGGGGACCCTGGGGAGACCCAGTACTTC. Its translation: CASSLGDPGETQYF.

The chain employs TRBV12-3 or TRBV12-4 and TRBJ1-5; D remains ambiguous. The V gene lost 7 bases and the J gene lost 4 bases, with 11 bases spanning the gap. The CDR3 sequence is 13 residues long. The CDR3 sequence: CASTPRRNQPQHF. CDR3 DNA sequence: TGTGCCAGCACCCCCCGGCGGAATCAGCCCCAGCATTTT.

The CDR3 DNA reads TGTGCCAGCAGCGTAGATAGTTTCACCGGGGAGCTGTTTTTT. Translating it yields CASSVDSFTGELFF. V gene TRBV9 combines with J gene TRBJ2-2; D is ambiguous. Germline values: CDR1 SGDLS, CDR2 YYNGEE. Deletions cut 0 bases from V and 4 bases from J, with 7 bases between. The CDR3 runs to 14 residues.